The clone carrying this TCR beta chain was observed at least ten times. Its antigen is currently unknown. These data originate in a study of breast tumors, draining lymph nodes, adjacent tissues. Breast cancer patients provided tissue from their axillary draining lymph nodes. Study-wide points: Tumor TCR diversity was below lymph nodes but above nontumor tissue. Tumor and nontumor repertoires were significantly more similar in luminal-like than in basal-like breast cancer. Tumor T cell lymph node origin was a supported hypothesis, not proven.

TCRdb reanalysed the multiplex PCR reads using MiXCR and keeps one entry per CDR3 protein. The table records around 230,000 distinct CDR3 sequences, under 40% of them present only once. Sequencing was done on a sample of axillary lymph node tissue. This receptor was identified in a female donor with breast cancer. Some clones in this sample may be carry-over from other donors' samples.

As DNA, the CDR3 is TGTGCCAGCAGGGACGACAGGGTCTTTGAAAAACTGTTTTTT. The encoded protein is CASRDDRVFEKLFF. J is TRBJ1-4 and V is TRBV6-1; 7 bases align to TRBD1. Per the germline V gene, CDR1 is MNHNS and CDR2 is SASEGT. The CDR3 runs to 14 residues. With V trimmed by 6 bases and J by 7 bases, 8 bases remained unmatched.